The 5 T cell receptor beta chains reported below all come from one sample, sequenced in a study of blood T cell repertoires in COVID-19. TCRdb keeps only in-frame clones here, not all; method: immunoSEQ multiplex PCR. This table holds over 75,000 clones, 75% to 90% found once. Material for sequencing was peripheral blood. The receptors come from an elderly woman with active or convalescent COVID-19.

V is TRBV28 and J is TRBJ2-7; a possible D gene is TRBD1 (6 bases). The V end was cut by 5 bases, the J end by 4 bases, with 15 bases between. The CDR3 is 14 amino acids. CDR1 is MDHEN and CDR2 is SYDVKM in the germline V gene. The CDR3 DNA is TGTGCCAGCAGTACCCCTGACAGGACATACGAGCAGTACTTC. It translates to CASSTPDRTYEQYF. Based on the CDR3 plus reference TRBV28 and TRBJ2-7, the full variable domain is DVKVTQSSRYLVKRTGEKVFLECVQDMDHENMFWYRQDPGLGLRLIYFSYDVKMKEKGDIPEGYSVSREKKERFSLILESASTNQTSMYLCASSTPDRTYEQYFGPGTRLTVT.

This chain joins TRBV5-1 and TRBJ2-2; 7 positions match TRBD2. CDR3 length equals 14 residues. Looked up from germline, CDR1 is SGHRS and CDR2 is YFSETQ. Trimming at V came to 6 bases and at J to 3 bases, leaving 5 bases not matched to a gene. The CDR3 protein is CASTKRDHTGELFF. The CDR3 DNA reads TGCGCCAGCACCAAGCGGGATCACACCGGGGAGCTGTTTTTT.

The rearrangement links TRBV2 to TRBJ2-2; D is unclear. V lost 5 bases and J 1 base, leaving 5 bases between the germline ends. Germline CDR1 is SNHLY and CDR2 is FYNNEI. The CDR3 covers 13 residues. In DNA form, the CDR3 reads TGTGCCAGCAGTTCAGGGAACACCGGGGAGCTGTTTTTT. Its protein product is CASSSGNTGELFF.

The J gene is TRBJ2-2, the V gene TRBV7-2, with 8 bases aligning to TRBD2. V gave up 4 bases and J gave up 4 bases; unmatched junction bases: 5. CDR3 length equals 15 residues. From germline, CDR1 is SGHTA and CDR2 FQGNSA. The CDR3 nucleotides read TGTGCCAGCAGCTGGACTAGCTCGGCCACCGGGGAGCTGTTTTTT. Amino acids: CASSWTSSATGELFF.

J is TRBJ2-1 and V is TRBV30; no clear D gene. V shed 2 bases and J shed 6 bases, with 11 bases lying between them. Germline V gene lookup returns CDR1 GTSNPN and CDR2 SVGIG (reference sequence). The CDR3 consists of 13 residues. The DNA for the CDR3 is TGTGCCTGGAGTCCCCTTTGGGCCAATGAGCAGTTCTTC. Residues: CAWSPLWANEQFF. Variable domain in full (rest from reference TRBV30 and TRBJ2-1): SQTIHQWPATLVQPVGSPLSLECTVEGTSNPNLYWYRQAAGRGLQLLFYSVGIGQISSEVPQNLSASRPQDRQFILSSKKLLLSDSGFYLCAWSPLWANEQFFGPGTRLTVL.